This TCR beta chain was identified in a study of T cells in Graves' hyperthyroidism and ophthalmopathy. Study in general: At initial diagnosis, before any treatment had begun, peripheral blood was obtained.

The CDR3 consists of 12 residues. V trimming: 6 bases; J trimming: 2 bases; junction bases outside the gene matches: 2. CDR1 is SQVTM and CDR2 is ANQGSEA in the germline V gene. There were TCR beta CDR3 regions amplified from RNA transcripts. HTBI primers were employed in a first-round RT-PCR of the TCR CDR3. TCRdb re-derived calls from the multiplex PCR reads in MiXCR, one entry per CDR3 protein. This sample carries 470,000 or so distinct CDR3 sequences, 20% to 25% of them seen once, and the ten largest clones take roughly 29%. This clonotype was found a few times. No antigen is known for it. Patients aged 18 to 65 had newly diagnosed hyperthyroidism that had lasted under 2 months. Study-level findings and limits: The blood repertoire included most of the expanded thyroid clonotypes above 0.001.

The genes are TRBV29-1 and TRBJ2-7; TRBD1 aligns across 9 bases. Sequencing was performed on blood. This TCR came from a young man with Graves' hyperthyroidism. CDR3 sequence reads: CSVGTGPYEQYF. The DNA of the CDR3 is TGCAGCGTAGGGACAGGGCCCTACGAGCAGTACTTC.